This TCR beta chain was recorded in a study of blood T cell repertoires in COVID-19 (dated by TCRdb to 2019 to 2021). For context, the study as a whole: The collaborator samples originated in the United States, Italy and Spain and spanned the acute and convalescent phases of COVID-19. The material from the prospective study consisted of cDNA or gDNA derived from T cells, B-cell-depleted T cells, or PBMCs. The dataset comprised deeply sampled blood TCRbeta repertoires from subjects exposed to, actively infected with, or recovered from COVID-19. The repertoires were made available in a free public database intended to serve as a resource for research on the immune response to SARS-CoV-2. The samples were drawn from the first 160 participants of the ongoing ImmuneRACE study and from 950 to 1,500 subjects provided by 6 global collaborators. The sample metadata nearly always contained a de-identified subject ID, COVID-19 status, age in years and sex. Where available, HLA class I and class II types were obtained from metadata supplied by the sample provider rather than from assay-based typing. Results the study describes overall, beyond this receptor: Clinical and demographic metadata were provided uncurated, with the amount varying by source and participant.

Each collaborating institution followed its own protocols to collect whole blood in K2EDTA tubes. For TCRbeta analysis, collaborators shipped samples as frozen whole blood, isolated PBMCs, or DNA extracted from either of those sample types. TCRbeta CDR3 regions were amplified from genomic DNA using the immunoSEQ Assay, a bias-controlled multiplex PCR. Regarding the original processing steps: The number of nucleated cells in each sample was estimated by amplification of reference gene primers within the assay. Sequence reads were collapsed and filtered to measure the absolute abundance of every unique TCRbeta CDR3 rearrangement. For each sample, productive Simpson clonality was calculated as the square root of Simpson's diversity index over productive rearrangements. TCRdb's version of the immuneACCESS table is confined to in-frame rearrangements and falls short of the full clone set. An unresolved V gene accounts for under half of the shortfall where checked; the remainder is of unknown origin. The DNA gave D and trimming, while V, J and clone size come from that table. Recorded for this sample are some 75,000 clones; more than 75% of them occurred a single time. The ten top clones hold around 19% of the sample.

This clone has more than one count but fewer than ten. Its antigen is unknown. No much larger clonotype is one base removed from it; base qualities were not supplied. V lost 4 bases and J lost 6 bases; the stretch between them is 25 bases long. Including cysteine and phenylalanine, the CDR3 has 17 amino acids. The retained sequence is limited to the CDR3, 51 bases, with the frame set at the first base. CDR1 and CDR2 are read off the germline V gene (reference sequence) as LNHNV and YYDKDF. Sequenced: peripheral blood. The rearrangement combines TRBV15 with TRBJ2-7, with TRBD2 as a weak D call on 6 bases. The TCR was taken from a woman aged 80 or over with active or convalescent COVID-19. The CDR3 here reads CATSNENGLQHRGEQYF. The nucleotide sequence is TGTGCCACCAGCAACGAGAACGGACTACAACACCGGGGCGAGCAGTACTTC.